Given below is one T cell receptor beta chain in context. Original methodology: Amplification from reference gene primers served as the basis for estimated nucleated cell counts. Libraries were prepared by immunoSEQ multiplex PCR; TCRdb keeps only in-frame clonotypes and omits some of them. V, J and clone size were drawn from that table, and D and trimming were deduced from the DNA. The sample has 490,000 or so clones, 70% to 90% seen once. The sample comes from a study of blood T cell repertoires in COVID-19. V gave up 4 bases and J gave up 3 bases, with 16 bases separating them. CDR3 length equals 15 residues. CDR1 is SGDLS and CDR2 is YYNGEE in the germline V gene. Ages ranged from roughly 18 to 100 years, with residence in approximately 25 US areas.

The rearrangement links TRBV9 to TRBJ2-5; the D is unclear. The sample was PBMCs or T cells enriched from blood (not recorded which). This receptor was identified in a woman aged 60-70 years who had recovered from COVID-19. CDR3 sequence (DNA): TGTGCCAGCAGCAATTCAGCGCTAGAAAAAGAGACCCAGTACTTC. Translated: CASSNSALEKETQYF.